Given below is one TCR beta chain in context. No antigen is known for it. The record originates from a study of cytomegalovirus exposure and HLA in healthy donors. V was trimmed by 0 bases and J by 6 bases, leaving 12 bases between them. The CDR3 is made up of 14 amino acids. Germline values: CDR1 SGHNT, CDR2 YYREEE (reference sequence). General study points: Association of a missense DCLRE1C variant with TCR beta V- and J-gene trimming was reported in a later analysis. Clonal expansion, a later analysis showed, was greater in HLA-associated TCR beta chains than in equally common others. A few chains linked to CMV were shown in vitro to be specific for CMV antigens.

The PCR made use of 60 Vbeta and 13 Jbeta primers. The repertoire was sequenced with immunoSEQ multiplex PCR; TCRdb's copy has only in-frame clones and lacks some. Here the sample spans just over 150,000 clones, around 72% being singletons. The source is a man between 40 and 49 years old in good health and CMV-seropositive. V usage is TRBV5-4 and J usage is TRBJ1-2; D remains ambiguous. Sequenced sample: PBMCs. CDR3 DNA: TGTGCCAGCAGCTTGGAGGTGTACGGGGATGGCTACACCTTC. Translating gives CASSLEVYGDGYTF. The full variable domain, completed using reference TRBV5-4 and TRBJ1-2, is ETGVTQSPTHLIKTRGQQVTLRCSSQSGHNTVSWYQQALGQGPQFIFQYYREEENGRGNFPPRFSGLQFPNYSSELNVNALELDDSALYLCASSLEVYGDGYTFGSGTRLTVV.